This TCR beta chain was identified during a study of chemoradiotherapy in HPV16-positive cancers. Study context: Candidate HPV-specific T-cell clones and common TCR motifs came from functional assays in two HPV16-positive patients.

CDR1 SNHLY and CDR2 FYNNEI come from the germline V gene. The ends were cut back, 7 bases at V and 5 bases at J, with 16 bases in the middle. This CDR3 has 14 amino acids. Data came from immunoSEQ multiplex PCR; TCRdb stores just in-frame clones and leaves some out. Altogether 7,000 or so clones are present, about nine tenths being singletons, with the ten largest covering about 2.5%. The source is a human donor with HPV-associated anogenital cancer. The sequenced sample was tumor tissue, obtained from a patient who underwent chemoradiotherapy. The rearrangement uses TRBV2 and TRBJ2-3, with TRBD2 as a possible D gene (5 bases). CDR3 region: CASIRVGVGDTQYF. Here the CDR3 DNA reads TGTGCCAGCATCCGGGTGGGAGTAGGAGATACGCAGTATTTT.